Here is one T cell receptor (beta chain) with its context. The data stem from a study of blood T cell repertoires in COVID-19. Study-wide context: Acute and convalescent COVID-19 specimens originated in the United States, Italy and Spain.

Assay used: immunoSEQ multiplex PCR; TCRdb lists only in-frame clones, some missing. The profile shows over 20,000 clones, 83% of them singletons. This CDR3 has 14 amino acids. V lost 0 bases and J 8 bases, leaving 12 bases between the germline ends. CDR1 is SGHRS and CDR2 is YFSETQ in the germline V gene. The TCR originated in a human donor in a cohort sampled during active COVID-19. The chain has TRBV5-1 and TRBJ2-1; D may be TRBD2 (5 bases). The sequenced sample was peripheral blood. CDR3 sequence: CASSLGQEADEQFF. DNA of the CDR3: TGCGCCAGCAGCTTGGGGCAGGAGGCGGATGAGCAGTTCTTC.